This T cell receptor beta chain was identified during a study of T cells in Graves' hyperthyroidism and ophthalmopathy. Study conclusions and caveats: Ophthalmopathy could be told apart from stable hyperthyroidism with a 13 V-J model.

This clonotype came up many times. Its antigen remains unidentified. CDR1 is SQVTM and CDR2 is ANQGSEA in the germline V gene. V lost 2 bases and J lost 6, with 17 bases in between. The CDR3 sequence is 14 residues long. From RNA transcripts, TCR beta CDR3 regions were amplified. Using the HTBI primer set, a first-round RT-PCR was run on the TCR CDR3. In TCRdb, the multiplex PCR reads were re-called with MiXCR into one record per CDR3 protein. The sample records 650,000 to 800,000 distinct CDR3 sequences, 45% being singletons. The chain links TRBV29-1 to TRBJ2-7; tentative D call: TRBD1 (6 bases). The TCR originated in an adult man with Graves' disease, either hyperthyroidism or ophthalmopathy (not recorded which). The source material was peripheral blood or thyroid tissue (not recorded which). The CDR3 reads CSVESGTGLLEQYF. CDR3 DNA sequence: TGCAGCGTTGAATCGGGCACAGGGCTTCTCGAGCAGTACTTC.